Listed below are T cell receptor beta chains from one sample, sequenced in a study of a mutant IDH1 vaccine in newly diagnosed glioma. Their antigens remain unidentified. The protocol was immunoSEQ multiplex PCR, while the TCRdb copy is restricted to in-frame clones and leaves out a portion. Altogether tens of thousands of clones are present, roughly nine tenths being singletons, with the ten largest covering roughly 0.5%. Sample: PBMCs, taken from a glioma patient whose treatment included an IDH1 peptide vaccine. The receptors derive from a woman aged 50 to 65 with glioma. Each CDR3 is given with its conserved first and last residue. A D gene is named only where the DNA matches it firmly. For some rows the clone size is stated as once, few or many, or as a class when expanded; others skip it.

v_gene	d_gene	j_gene	abundance	CDR3nt	CDR3aa
TRBV6-1	-	TRBJ1-2	-	TGTGCCAGCAGCTTACAGGAGAACTATGGCTACACCTTC	CASSLQENYGYTF
TRBV28	-	TRBJ2-7	-	TGTGCCAGCAGCCCCACAATCGTGGGGGCGGAGCAGTACTTC	CASSPTIVGAEQYF
TRBV27	TRBD2	TRBJ2-5	-	TGTGCCAGCAGCTCCCGAGGGTGGGAGGGCCATGGAGAGACCCAGTACTTC	CASSSRGWEGHGETQYF
TRBV6-5	TRBD1	TRBJ2-7	-	TGTGCCAGCAGCCAGGGACAGGTCTCCTACGAGCAGTACTTC	CASSQGQVSYEQYF
TRBV30	-	TRBJ2-7	-	TGTGCCTGGAGTGTATGGCAAGGGACATTCCGATACGAGCAGTACTTC	CAWSVWQGTFRYEQYF
TRBV28	-	TRBJ2-7	-	TGTGCCAGCAGTTTCGGGTTTTCCTCCTACGAGCAGTACTTC	CASSFGFSSYEQYF
TRBV18	TRBD1	TRBJ1-1	few	TGTGCCAGCTCACCGGGACAGGGTGGTGAAGCTTTCTTT	CASSPGQGGEAFF
TRBV5-1	TRBD2	TRBJ2-1	-	TGCGCCAGCAGCTTCGCTAGCGGGATCGGTGAGCAGTTCTTC	CASSFASGIGEQFF
TRBV7-9	TRBD2	TRBJ2-7	-	TGTGCCAGCAGCCGCTCCGGGACTAGCGGGAGGAACTACGAGCAGTACTTC	CASSRSGTSGRNYEQYF
TRBV29-1	-	TRBJ2-7	-	TGCAGCGTTGAAGCTTGGGGGACAAAGAGCTCCTACGAGCAGTACTTC	CSVEAWGTKSSYEQYF
TRBV5-5	TRBD1	TRBJ2-3	-	TGTGCCAGCAGCTCAACAGGGGCTCGCACAGATACGCAGTATTTT	CASSSTGARTDTQYF
TRBV7-8	-	TRBJ1-1	-	TGTGCCAGCAGCCCCAACAGGGTGGGGGTCGCTGAAGCTTTCTTT	CASSPNRVGVAEAFF